Described below is a single TCR beta chain sequence and its context. No antigen is known for it. Germline values: CDR1 SGHTA, CDR2 FQGNSA. The CDR3 is 16 residues long. The trim removed 3 bases at V and 5 bases at J, leaving 11 bases unmatched. This record belongs to a study of post-analysis software for immune sequencing data. Study-wide context: Clinical courses comprised relapsing-remitting, secondary progressive and progressive-relapsing multiple sclerosis.

The TCR beta cDNA libraries contained unique molecular identifiers. T cells numbering roughly 1 to 10 million yielded some 480,000 cDNA molecules. One entry per CDR3 protein results from TCRdb running MiXCR on the PCR reads. The data hold hundreds of thousands of distinct CDR3 sequences, with approximately 30% observed a single time. Study-level points and caveats: F measure showed strong co-clustering of same-batch samples. A few TRBV segments appeared more often in patients than in controls, and TRBV5-6, TRBV5-1 and TRBV20-1 were among these. Controls' normalized Chao1 diversity significantly exceeded that of multiple sclerosis patients.

The sequenced sample consisted of blood. The sequence derives from a girl aged 10 to 17 with multiple sclerosis. The rearrangement joins TRBV7-2 to TRBJ2-3; 7 bases map to TRBD2. CDR3 protein: CASSFPVGGSGDTQYF. For the CDR3, the DNA is TGTGCCAGCAGCTTCCCGGTGGGCGGGAGTGGAGATACGCAGTATTTT.